These 12 T cell receptor beta chains were all obtained from the same sample, sequenced in a study of cytomegalovirus exposure and HLA in healthy donors. Libraries were prepared by immunoSEQ multiplex PCR; TCRdb keeps only in-frame clonotypes and omits some of them. The sample lists fewer than 350,000 clones; roughly 90% were seen once. Sequenced input: PBMCs. All receptors come from a young woman in good health and CMV-seronegative.

On this clone: At the DNA level, this CDR3 is encoded by other sequences in the same sample as well. The V call is TRBV27, the J call TRBJ2-1, with unresolved D. Germline assignment: CDR1 MNHEY and CDR2 SMNVEV (reference sequence). This CDR3 region has 13 residues. The germline V and J ends were trimmed by 0 bases and 5 bases, with 5 bases remaining between them. The CDR3 DNA is TGTGCCAGCAGTTTATCCAGAAACAATGAGCAGTTCTTC. This sequence encodes CASSLSRNNEQFF.

This clone was counted only a few times. This chain links TRBV2 with TRBJ2-7, with D unresolved. The CDR3 spans 10 residues. V was trimmed by 7 bases and J by 6 bases, leaving 7 bases between them. Germline V gene data show CDR1 as SNHLY and CDR2 as FYNNEI. Written as DNA, the CDR3 is TGTGCCAGCATGTCCGGCGAGCAGTACTTC. It is translated as CASMSGEQYF. The full variable domain, its missing parts supplied by reference TRBV2 and TRBJ2-7, is EPEVTQTPSHQVTQMGQEVILRCVPISNHLYFYWYRQILGQKVEFLVSFYNNEISEKSEIFDDQFSVERPDGSNFTLKIRSTKLEDSAMYFCASMSGEQYFGPGTRLTVT.

The chain couples TRBV4-3 to TRBJ2-1; D perhaps matches TRBD1 (5 bases). V was trimmed by 4 bases and J by 10 bases, leaving 14 bases between them. This CDR3 is built from 13 residues. CDR1 and CDR2 (germline): LGHNA, YSLEER. CDR3 protein: CASSLGSGLEQFF. DNA of the CDR3: TGCGCCAGCAGCCTTGGCTCAGGGTTGGAGCAGTTCTTC.

This chain connects TRBV4-2 to TRBJ2-5; 9 positions agree with TRBD2. CDR1 LGHNA and CDR2 YNFKEQ come from the germline V gene. The CDR3 has 16 amino acids. With 4 bases clipped from V and 0 bases from J, the junction kept 6 bases outside the gene matches. CDR3 nucleotides: TGTGCCAGCAGCCGCCTCAGCGGGGGGTACCAAGAGACCCAGTACTTC. Translating gives CASSRLSGGYQETQYF.

This chain joins TRBV13 and TRBJ2-3, with TRBD2 matching 8 bases. J lost 3 bases, V lost 1 base, and 3 bases had no gene match. The CDR3 runs to 15 residues. Germline V gives CDR1 PRHDT, CDR2 FYEKMQ (reference sequence). This CDR3 is CASSLVGLGTDTQYF. In nucleotides, the CDR3 is TGTGCCAGCAGCTTAGTGGGACTAGGTACAGATACGCAGTATTTT.

This chain joins TRBV5-1 and TRBJ2-5, with 13 bases that match TRBD2. Looked up from germline, CDR1 is SGHRS and CDR2 is YFSETQ. V was clipped by 3 bases and J by 2 bases; unmatched bases: 1. This CDR3 region has 15 residues. CDR3 loop: CASSSLAGGQETQYF. The CDR3 coding sequence is TGCGCCAGCAGCTCACTAGCGGGAGGGCAAGAGACCCAGTACTTC.

The J gene is TRBJ2-7, the V gene TRBV5-1; TRBD1 matches 9 bases. CDR3 length: 17 amino acids. Trimming at V came to 4 bases and at J to 5 bases, leaving 16 bases not matched to a gene. Germline V gene sequence: CDR1 SGHRS, CDR2 YFSETQ. The CDR3 loop reads CASSPSPPGTGSHEQYF. The CDR3 coding sequence is TGCGCCAGCAGCCCATCCCCCCCCGGGACAGGGTCCCACGAGCAGTACTTC.

This clone was detected only a few times. The chain combines TRBV6-1 with TRBJ2-7; 7 nucleotides line up with TRBD1. The V gene's germline CDR1 is MNHNS and CDR2 SASEGT. The CDR3 extends over 14 amino acids. V lost 0 bases, J lost 5 bases, and 4 bases stayed unmatched. CDR3 DNA: TGTGCCAGCAGTGAAGCAGGGGGCCGGGACGAGCAGTACTTC. Its translation is CASSEAGGRDEQYF.

This clone has just one count. V usage is TRBV29-1 and J usage is TRBJ1-2; possible D gene TRBD1, 6 bases. From germline, CDR1 is SQVTM and CDR2 ANQGSEA. V was cut by 4 bases and J by 4 bases, with 13 bases left in between. This CDR3 comprises 13 residues. CDR3 sequence: CSVVSMDSYGYTF. DNA for the CDR3: TGCAGCGTTGTATCTATGGACAGCTATGGCTACACCTTC. The full variable domain, its missing parts supplied by reference TRBV29-1 and TRBJ1-2, is SAVISQKPSRDICQRGTSLTIQCQVDSQVTMMFWYRQQPGQSLTLIATANQGSEATYESGFVIDKFPISRPNLTFSTLTVSNMSPEDSSIYLCSVVSMDSYGYTFGSGTRLTVV.

Only a few counts were recorded for this clone. The chain carries TRBV6-5 and TRBJ2-2, with a possible D match to TRBD1 (5 bases). Germline CDR1 is MNHEY and CDR2 is SVGAGI. V was clipped by 4 bases and J by 5 bases, with 14 bases between them. The CDR3 loop spans 15 amino acids. The CDR3 DNA sequence: TGTGCCAGCAGTTTTCAGGGCCCCACGACCGGGGAGCTGTTTTTT. It yields the protein CASSFQGPTTGELFF.

This clone was counted only a few times. This chain joins TRBV9 and TRBJ1-6, with D maybe TRBD1 (5 bases). The CDR3 runs to 14 residues. V gave up 2 bases and J gave up 5 bases, with 8 bases separating them. Germline CDR1 is SGDLS and CDR2 is YYNGEE. In nucleotides, the CDR3 is TGTGCCAGCAGCGTGGCAGGGAATAATTCACCCCTCCACTTT. Encoded protein: CASSVAGNNSPLHF.

This clone was found once. This chain joins TRBV6-5 and TRBJ1-2; a weak D match, TRBD1 (6 bases). This CDR3 spans 12 amino acids. Trimming shortened V by 5 bases and J by 6 bases, and 10 bases separated the two germline ends. From germline, CDR1 is MNHEY and CDR2 SVGAGI. Here the CDR3 reads CASSPGVNGYTF. The CDR3 nucleotides are TGTGCCAGCAGTCCAGGGGTGAATGGCTACACCTTC.